Below are 5 T cell receptor beta chains sequenced from a single sample in a study of blood T cell repertoires in COVID-19. This table comes from immunoSEQ multiplex PCR, and its TCRdb copy is limited to in-frame clones, with some not included. The sample consists of over 40,000 clones, more than 65% of them appearing once. Sequenced material: peripheral blood. All receptors come from a human donor in a cohort sampled during active COVID-19.

The CDR3 is CASSIGTVGNTIYF. CDR3 coding DNA: TGTGCCAGTAGTATCGGGACAGTTGGAAACACCATATATTTT. The gene calls are TRBV19 and TRBJ1-3, with 7 positions matching TRBD1. Germline assignment: CDR1 LNHDA and CDR2 SQIVND (reference sequence). Trimming cost V 3 bases and J 3 bases; bases outside gene matches: 2. The CDR3 is 14 residues long.

There are a few counts of this clone. The chain employs TRBV6-5 and TRBJ1-2; D perhaps matches TRBD1 (5 bases). CDR1 MNHEY and CDR2 SVGAGI come from the germline V gene. V lost 5 bases and J 4 bases, leaving 17 bases between the germline ends. The CDR3 loop spans 15 amino acids. CDR3 loop: CASSPSGDRIYGYTF. CDR3 DNA sequence: TGTGCCAGCAGTCCCTCGGGGGACCGGATCTATGGCTACACCTTC.

The chain joins TRBV2 to TRBJ2-1; 9 bases match TRBD2. This CDR3 region has 12 residues. The germline gives CDR1 SNHLY, CDR2 FYNNEI. V shed 4 bases, J shed 9 bases, and the junction held 1 base outside the gene matches. The CDR3: CASSGSGSEQFF. In DNA, the CDR3 is TGTGCCAGCAGTGGTAGCGGGAGTGAGCAGTTCTTC.

This clone was found once. The J gene is TRBJ1-2, the V gene TRBV12-3 or TRBV12-4, with D uncertain. The length of the CDR3 is 12 residues. V was cut by 4 bases and J by 2 bases, with 5 bases left in between. CDR3 sequence reads: CASSSGNYGYTF. Here the CDR3 DNA reads TGTGCCAGCAGTTCGGGGAACTATGGCTACACCTTC.

The V call is TRBV7-2, the J call TRBJ1-5; D is uncertain. Between the trimmed V and J ends, which lost 3 bases and 0 bases, there was a span of 9 bases. Germline assignment: CDR1 SGHTA and CDR2 FQGNSA. This CDR3 is 15 amino acids long. The CDR3 bases are TGTGCCAGCAGCTTCGGCGGATATAGCAATCAGCCCCAGCATTTT. Residues: CASSFGGYSNQPQHF.